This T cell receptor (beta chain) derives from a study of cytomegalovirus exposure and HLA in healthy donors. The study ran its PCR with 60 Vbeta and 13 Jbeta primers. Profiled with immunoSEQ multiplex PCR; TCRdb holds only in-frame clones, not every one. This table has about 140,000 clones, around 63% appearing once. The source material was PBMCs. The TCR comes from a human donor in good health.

The CDR3 DNA reads as TGTGCCAGCAGCTTAGGGACTAGCGGACAGTTCTTC. Encoded protein: CASSLGTSGQFF. The V and J genes are TRBV7-6 and TRBJ2-1, with TRBD2 identical over 10 bases. Trimming cost V 1 base and J 13 bases; bases outside gene matches: 1. There are 12 residues in the CDR3. Germline assignment: CDR1 SGHVS and CDR2 FNYEAQ.